The T cell receptor (beta chain) under discussion was sequenced for a study of radiation and T cells in renal cell carcinoma. Time point of the sample: baseline pretreatment blood. As for treatment: 15 Gy SBRT to primary tumor, nephrectomy 4 weeks later. Radiation-treated patients gave blood at baseline, week 2 and week 4. Clear cell pathology was present in this patient's renal cell carcinoma. The germline CDR1 and CDR2 sequences are MNHEY and SVGAGI. This CDR3 contains 15 residues. V lost 5 bases, J lost 4 bases, and 5 bases stayed unmatched. General observations from the study: Top tumor clonotypes rose in blood 2 weeks post-radiation, then contracted.

Here immunoSEQ multiplex PCR was the method, and the copy in TCRdb shows in-frame clones only, minus some. This sample has roughly 120,000 clones, with 80% to 85% found just once. Note on this clone: Its antigen remains unknown.

Here the sequenced sample was blood, taken from a patient whose treatment included radiotherapy and nephrectomy. V usage is TRBV6-5 and J usage is TRBJ1-5, with TRBD1 matching over 10 bases. The clonotype originates from a woman aged 55-69 years with renal cell carcinoma. This CDR3 reads CASSPDRGLNQPQHF. DNA of the CDR3: TGTGCCAGCAGTCCCGACAGGGGGCTTAATCAGCCCCAGCATTTT.